The 24 T cell receptor beta chains below were found in one sample sequenced in a study of blood T cell repertoires in COVID-19. The method was immunoSEQ multiplex PCR; TCRdb's version includes in-frame clones alone and lacks a portion of them. Of about 190,000 clones detected, about 90% appear once; the ten largest clones hold approximately 0.64%. The sample taken for sequencing was peripheral blood. The receptors originated from a man between 45 and 60 years old with acute or convalescent COVID-19.

The chain uses TRBV28 and TRBJ1-5; 9 nucleotides line up with TRBD1. The CDR3 is 17 residues long. Trimming took 6 bases from V and 4 from J; bases not matched to a gene: 13. Looked up from germline, CDR1 is MDHEN and CDR2 is SYDVKM. The CDR3 DNA is TGTGCCAGCAGAAGGACAGGGGTACCCTCACGGAATCAGCCCCAGCATTTT. It yields the protein CASRRTGVPSRNQPQHF.

This clone was found once. The genes are TRBV5-1 and TRBJ2-3, with 14 bases aligning to TRBD2. In germline, CDR1 is SGHRS, CDR2 YFSETQ. V trimming: 4 bases; J trimming: 1 base; junction bases outside the gene matches: 14. The CDR3 totals 20 residues. This CDR3 is CASSTRSGTSGGTRTDTQYF. The CDR3 DNA reads TGCGCCAGCAGCACCCGCTCCGGGACTAGCGGGGGAACGCGCACAGATACGCAGTATTTT.

J is TRBJ2-4 and V is TRBV6-2 or TRBV6-3; 7 bases line up with TRBD2. CDR1 is MNHEY and CDR2 is SVGEGT in the germline V gene. This CDR3 has 16 amino acids. V was clipped by 5 bases and J by 3 bases; unmatched bases: 10. DNA for the CDR3: TGTGCCAGCAGTAATCTAGCGGATGGGGGCAAAAACATTCAGTACTTC. Protein sequence: CASSNLADGGKNIQYF.

This clone came up once. The rearrangement joins TRBV6-2 or TRBV6-3 to TRBJ2-1; D is possibly TRBD2 (6 bases). Germline V CDR1 and CDR2: MNHEY, SVGEGT. V was pared by 2 bases and J by 4 bases, with 15 bases between. The CDR3 runs 16 residues. The CDR3 loop reads CASSYPIRLDYNEQFF. The DNA of the CDR3 is TGTGCCAGCAGTTACCCGATTCGACTAGATTACAATGAGCAGTTCTTC.

The chain is built from TRBV27 and TRBJ2-1, with TRBD1 as a possible D gene (6 bases). The length of the CDR3 is 14 residues. Germline V CDR1 and CDR2: MNHEY, SMNVEV (reference sequence). The V and J ends lost 6 bases and 4 bases respectively, with 13 bases between them. The CDR3: CASRPGTPYNEQFF. As DNA, the CDR3 is TGTGCCAGCAGACCCGGGACACCGTACAATGAGCAGTTCTTC.

The chain combines TRBV15 with TRBJ2-2; D uncertain. The CDR3 loop spans 13 amino acids. The V gene lost 1 base and the J gene lost 6 bases, with 6 bases spanning the gap. Germline CDR1 LNHNV, CDR2 YYDKDF (reference sequence). The CDR3, as DNA: TGTGCCACCAGCAGAGGCCTAGCCGGGGAGCTGTTTTTT. As protein: CATSRGLAGELFF.

The chain combines TRBV7-8 with TRBJ1-5, with 8 bases identical to TRBD1. CDR1 is SGHVS and CDR2 is FQNEAQ in the germline V gene. The CDR3 extends over 16 amino acids. V was clipped by 0 bases and J by 6 bases; unmatched bases: 7. CDR3 nucleotides: TGTGCCAGCAGCTTAGCGACGACAGGGGATAGTCAGCCCCAGCATTTT. Its protein is CASSLATTGDSQPQHF. The variable domain in full, with the rest retrieved from reference TRBV7-8 and TRBJ1-5, is GAGVSQSPRYKVAKRGQDVALRCDPISGHVSLFWYQQALGQGPEFLTYFQNEAQLDKSGLPSDRFFAERPEGSVSTLKIQRTQQEDSAVYLCASSLATTGDSQPQHFGDGTRLSIL.

The V and J genes are TRBV15 and TRBJ1-4, with no clear D. Between the trimmed V and J ends, which lost 0 bases and 7 bases, there was a span of 6 bases. The germline CDR1 and CDR2 sequences are LNHNV and YYDKDF (reference sequence). There are 13 residues in the CDR3. CDR3 region: CATSRDRGEKLFF. CDR3 nucleotides: TGTGCCACCAGCAGAGATCGGGGTGAAAAACTGTTTTTT.

The V gene is TRBV30, the J gene TRBJ1-2, with D perhaps TRBD1 (6 bases). This CDR3 contains 12 residues. With 4 bases removed from V and 7 bases from J, the gap between germline ends came to 13 bases. CDR1 is GTSNPN, CDR2 SVGIG, per germline (reference sequence). The CDR3 reads CAWTGAPGGYTF. The CDR3 DNA reads as TGTGCCTGGACAGGGGCCCCGGGTGGCTACACCTTC. The variable domain in full, completed from reference TRBV30 and TRBJ1-2, reads SQTIHQWPATLVQPVGSPLSLECTVEGTSNPNLYWYRQAAGRGLQLLFYSVGIGQISSEVPQNLSASRPQDRQFILSSKKLLLSDSGFYLCAWTGAPGGYTFGSGTRLTVV.

This clone was seen just once. The chain is built from TRBV7-9 and TRBJ1-5; D possibly corresponds to TRBD1 (6 bases). In germline, CDR1 is SEHNR, CDR2 FQNEAQ (reference sequence). V lost 5 bases to trimming and J lost 5 bases, with 13 bases between them. The CDR3 is 14 amino acids. In DNA form, the CDR3 reads TGTGCCAGCAGCCTACAGGGAGGGGATCAGCCCCAGCATTTT. It encodes CASSLQGGDQPQHF.

This clone was observed a handful of times. The chain carries TRBV4-1 and TRBJ2-1; the D gene is possibly TRBD2 (6 bases). The germline gives CDR1 MGHRA, CDR2 YSYEKL. CDR3 length: 15 amino acids. Deletions cut 0 bases from V and 11 bases from J, with 17 bases between. The CDR3 here is CASSQDNGGVGKQFF. The CDR3 nucleotides are TGCGCCAGCAGCCAAGATAATGGAGGGGTAGGGAAGCAGTTCTTC.

The J gene is TRBJ2-5, the V gene TRBV18, with TRBD2 matching over 13 bases. CDR1 and CDR2 from the germline V gene are KGHSH and LQKENI. There are 16 residues in the CDR3. The V gene end was trimmed by 3 bases and the J gene end by 4 bases; junction bases not matched to a gene: 5. The CDR3 DNA sequence: TGTGCCAGCTCACCCGGACTAGCGGGAGATGGAGAGACCCAGTACTTC. The encoded protein is CASSPGLAGDGETQYF.

The V gene is TRBV18, the J gene TRBJ2-7; D gene unclear. The V gene's germline CDR1 is KGHSH and CDR2 LQKENI. V dropped 6 bases and J dropped 7 bases, with 10 bases sitting between them. This CDR3 region has 11 residues. CDR3 bases: TGTGCCAGCTCCCAAACACAGGAGCAGTACTTC. It encodes CASSQTQEQYF.

The CDR3 nucleotides read TGTGCCAGCAGCTGGCACAGCACAGATACGCAGTATTTT. It translates to CASSWHSTDTQYF. The J gene is TRBJ2-3, the V gene TRBV5-4; D uncertain. The CDR3 is 13 residues long. V dropped 3 bases and J dropped 0 bases, with 5 bases sitting between them. Germline V gives CDR1 SGHNT, CDR2 YYREEE (reference sequence).

The chain combines TRBV5-8 with TRBJ2-5; D may be TRBD2 (6 bases). CDR3 length: 15 residues. V lost 1 base and J 7 bases, leaving 17 bases between the germline ends. Per the germline V gene, CDR1 is SGHTS and CDR2 is YDEGEE. This CDR3 reads CASSLYLPSGRTQYF. DNA for the CDR3: TGTGCCAGCAGCTTGTACCTTCCCTCCGGGAGGACCCAGTACTTC.

The rearrangement uses TRBV9 and TRBJ2-7; 9 bases are shared with TRBD1. CDR1 is SGDLS, CDR2 YYNGEE, per germline. The CDR3 is made up of 17 amino acids. Losses at the gene ends were 3 bases for V and 1 base for J; bases not matched to a gene: 11. The CDR3 reads CASSAYAGTGLSYEQYF. The DNA for the CDR3 is TGTGCCAGCAGCGCGTATGCAGGGACAGGGTTATCCTACGAGCAGTACTTC.

The CDR3 DNA follows: TGCGCCAGCCGAAGCACCGGGACAGGGGGGATCCAAGAGACCCAGTACTTC. This codes for CASRSTGTGGIQETQYF. The J gene is TRBJ2-5, the V gene TRBV5-1, with TRBD1 matching over 11 bases. This CDR3 is built from 17 residues. Germline-derived CDR1 and CDR2 are SGHRS and YFSETQ. With V trimmed by 7 bases and J by 1 base, 12 bases remained unmatched.

The rearrangement links TRBV5-1 to TRBJ2-3; D is ambiguous. The CDR3 is 14 amino acids. Trimming left V 4 bases short and J 0 bases short, with 9 bases between. In germline, CDR1 is SGHRS, CDR2 YFSETQ. The CDR3 DNA reads TGCGCCAGCAGCACGCCTGGCAGCACAGATACGCAGTATTTT. Translated: CASSTPGSTDTQYF.

Details on this clone: The germline gene is not matched at one end of the junction; a read error may be the cause. The chain carries TRBV3-1 (or the pseudogene TRBV3-2) and TRBJ1-1, with 7 bases that match TRBD1. Germline V CDR1 and CDR2: LGHDT, YNNKEL (reference sequence). This CDR3 has 14 amino acids. CDR3 sequence (DNA): TGTGCCAGCAGGGCGCAGGGGGTGAAGACTGAAGCTTTCTTT. Protein sequence: CASRAQGVKTEAFF.

The chain combines TRBV19 with TRBJ1-5; no clear D gene. Deletions cut 5 bases from V and 5 bases from J, with 13 bases between. The CDR3 extends over 14 amino acids. The germline CDR1 and CDR2 sequences are LNHDA and SQIVND (reference sequence). This chain's CDR3 is CASSSQFVHQPQHF. CDR3 DNA: TGTGCCAGTAGTTCCCAGTTCGTTCATCAGCCCCAGCATTTT.

The rearrangement joins TRBV19 to TRBJ2-3, with 9 bases aligning to TRBD2. CDR1 and CDR2 from the germline V gene are LNHDA and SQIVND (reference sequence). V shed 5 bases, J shed 1 base, and the junction held 1 base outside the gene matches. The CDR3 runs to 14 residues. CDR3 in amino acids: CASSRLAGTDTQYF. The CDR3 nucleotides read TGTGCCAGTAGTCGACTAGCGGGCACAGATACGCAGTATTTT.

In DNA, the CDR3 is TGTGCCAGCAGTCCTGGGGGCGGAAGAAACACCGGGGAGCTGTTTTTT. Residues: CASSPGGGRNTGELFF. The chain links TRBV7-6 to TRBJ2-2, with D possibly being TRBD1 (6 bases). This CDR3 region has 16 residues. Looked up from germline, CDR1 is SGHVS and CDR2 is FNYEAQ. V was cut by 6 bases and J by 2 bases, with 16 bases left in between.

This chain joins TRBV6-6 and TRBJ2-2, with a tentative D call TRBD2 (5 bases). The CDR3 is 14 residues long. Trimming pared 7 bases from V and 0 bases from J, leaving 9 bases between. Germline CDR1 reads MNHNY; CDR2 reads SVGAGI (reference sequence). The CDR3 region is CASIGGSNTGELFF. CDR3 DNA: TGTGCCAGCATAGGAGGCTCGAACACCGGGGAGCTGTTTTTT.

The DNA of the CDR3 is TGTGCCAGCAGCCAAGGTCTGTGTCAGGTCTCTTCCTCCTATAATTCACCCCTCCACTTT. Encoded protein: CASSQGLCQVSSSYNSPLHF. The chain combines TRBV3-1 (or the pseudogene TRBV3-2) with TRBJ1-6, with D hard to call. This CDR3 contains 20 residues. Germline loops: CDR1 LGHDT, CDR2 YNNKEL (reference sequence). V lost 1 base and J 0 bases, leaving 19 bases between the germline ends.